This record concerns one TCR beta chain sequence. Its antigen remains unknown. This specimen comes from a study of shared clonotypes between healthy human individuals. Study information: CD4 naive and CD4 memory each took three plates per donor, while CD8 naive took two and CD8 memory one.

The CDR3 is made up of 16 amino acids. V lost 4 bases to trimming and J lost 2 bases; unmatched junction nucleotides: 9. Looked up from germline, CDR1 is SGDLS and CDR2 is YYNGEE. CD8 cells classed as naive were CD45RO-negative and positively selected for CCR7, excluding terminally differentiated effector memory CD45RA+ cells. Assay: immunoSEQ multiplex PCR; the TCRdb copy retains only in-frame clones and omits some. The data show about 2.2 million clones, around 93% seen once. Findings and limits, study-wide: Despite large depth, sorted-subset datasets appeared incompletely sequenced.

Sequences were obtained from naive CD8+ T cells from PBMCs. This receptor was identified in a man aged 18 to 30 in good health. Some clones in this sample may be carry-over from other donors' samples. The chain couples TRBV9 to TRBJ2-7; 10 positions match TRBD2. The CDR3 coding sequence is TGTGCCAGCAGCCGAGGGCCGGGACTAGCGACCTACGAGCAGTACTTC. Its translation is CASSRGPGLATYEQYF.